Listed below are T cell receptor beta chains from one sample, sequenced in a study of blood T cell repertoires in COVID-19. The method was immunoSEQ multiplex PCR; TCRdb's version includes in-frame clones alone and lacks a portion of them. The data hold approximately 200,000 clones, with 85% to 90% observed a single time. Sequencing used peripheral blood. The origin of the receptors is a man aged 55 to 70 who had recovered from COVID-19. CDR3s include the opening cysteine and the closing phenylalanine or tryptophan. Fields, in order: clone size, V gene, J gene, D gene, CDR3 protein, CDR3 DNA. D genes are given only for firm matches. Clone size is not always given. Where it is, it says once, few, many or a class for expanded clones.

once	TRBV18	TRBJ2-3	TRBD1	CASSPQQGAGTDTQYF	TGTGCCAGCTCACCACAACAGGGGGCAGGCACAGATACGCAGTATTTT
.	TRBV20-1	TRBJ2-5	TRBD2	CSASARLAGQETQYF	TGCAGTGCTAGTGCCAGACTAGCGGGACAAGAGACCCAGTACTTC
.	TRBV5-4	TRBJ2-3	TRBD2	CASSPGGIGLRRQYF	TGTGCCAGCAGCCCCGGGGGGATAGGACTTCGGAGGCAGTATTTT
few	TRBV29-1	TRBJ1-2	.	CSVDPSNYGYTF	TGCAGCGTTGATCCTTCTAACTATGGCTACACCTTC
.	TRBV15	TRBJ2-1	TRBD2	CATSRDLLAGDNEQFF	TGTGCCACCAGCAGAGATTTGCTAGCGGGGGACAATGAGCAGTTCTTC
.	TRBV2	TRBJ1-1	TRBD1	CASSPGQGRLNTEAFF	TGTGCCAGCAGCCCAGGACAGGGAAGATTGAACACTGAAGCTTTCTTT
.	TRBV11-2	TRBJ2-3	TRBD1	CASSLAGTGGTDTQYF	TGTGCCAGCAGCTTAGCAGGGACAGGGGGGACAGATACGCAGTATTTT
once	TRBV27	TRBJ1-1	TRBD1	CASLAEGAQNTEAFF	TGTGCCAGCCTGGCTGAGGGGGCGCAAAACACTGAAGCTTTCTTT
.	TRBV6-5	TRBJ2-5	TRBD1	CASTLRGQVQETQYF	TGTGCCAGCACCTTGCGGGGACAGGTCCAAGAGACCCAGTACTTC
.	TRBV19	TRBJ2-2	TRBD1	CASRPGQGAGELFF	TGTGCCAGTAGACCGGGACAGGGGGCCGGGGAGCTGTTTTTT
few	TRBV7-2	TRBJ2-7	.	CASSLWAGAQGGEQYF	TGTGCCAGCAGCTTATGGGCAGGGGCCCAGGGTGGGGAGCAGTACTTC
.	TRBV5-1	TRBJ1-2	TRBD1	CASSGTGFTGYTF	TGCGCCAGCAGCGGGACAGGGTTTACTGGCTACACCTTC
.	TRBV19	TRBJ1-5	.	CASSVLGRGNQPQHF	TGTGCCAGTAGTGTCCTAGGGAGAGGCAATCAGCCCCAGCATTTT
.	TRBV7-6	TRBJ1-5	TRBD1	CASSLRQGLDSNQPQHF	TGTGCCAGCAGCTTAAGACAGGGTCTTGATAGCAATCAGCCCCAGCATTTT
.	TRBV28	TRBJ1-2	TRBD1	CASSYQGQGDYGYTF	TGTGCCAGCAGTTACCAGGGACAGGGAGACTATGGCTACACCTTC
.	TRBV2	TRBJ2-3	.	CASSPGTSTDTQYF	TGTGCCAGCAGTCCCGGGACTAGCACAGATACGCAGTATTTT
.	TRBV18	TRBJ2-5	TRBD1	CASSPTPGQGMGTQYF	TGTGCCAGCTCACCTACACCGGGACAGGGGATGGGGACCCAGTACTTC
.	TRBV19	TRBJ2-1	TRBD1	CASSIDGTGGSNEQFF	TGTGCCAGTAGTATAGACGGGACAGGGGGTAGTAATGAGCAGTTCTTC
.	TRBV7-8	TRBJ2-7	TRBD2	CASSPGLAPGTWEQYF	TGTGCCAGCAGCCCGGGACTAGCGCCCGGGACGTGGGAGCAGTACTTC
once	TRBV7-9	TRBJ2-7	TRBD1	CASWTGFEEQYF	TGTGCCAGCTGGACAGGGTTCGAAGAGCAGTACTTC
.	TRBV10-1	TRBJ2-2	.	CASKSSEGVTGELFF	TGCGCCAGCAAAAGTAGCGAGGGCGTCACCGGGGAGCTGTTTTTT
few	TRBV6-2/TRBV6-3	TRBJ2-1	TRBD2	CASSSRTSGGNEQFF	TGTGCCAGCAGTTCCCGGACTAGCGGGGGCAATGAGCAGTTCTTC
.	TRBV28	TRBJ2-1	TRBD1	CASSTGGRSYNEQFF	TGTGCCAGCAGTACAGGGGGCAGATCCTACAATGAGCAGTTCTTC